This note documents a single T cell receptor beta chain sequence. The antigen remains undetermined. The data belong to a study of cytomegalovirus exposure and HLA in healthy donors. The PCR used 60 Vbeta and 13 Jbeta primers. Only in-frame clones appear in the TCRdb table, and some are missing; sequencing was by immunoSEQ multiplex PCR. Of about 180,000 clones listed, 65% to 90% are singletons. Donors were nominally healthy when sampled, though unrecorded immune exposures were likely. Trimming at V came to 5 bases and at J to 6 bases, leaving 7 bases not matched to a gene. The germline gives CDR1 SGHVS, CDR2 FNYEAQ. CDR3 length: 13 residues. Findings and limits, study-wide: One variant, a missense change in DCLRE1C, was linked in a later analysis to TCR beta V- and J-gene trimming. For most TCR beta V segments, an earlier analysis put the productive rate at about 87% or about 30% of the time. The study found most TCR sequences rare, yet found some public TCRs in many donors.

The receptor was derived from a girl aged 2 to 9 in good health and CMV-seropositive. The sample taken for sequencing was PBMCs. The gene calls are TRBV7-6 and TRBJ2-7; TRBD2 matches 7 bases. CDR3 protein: CASSPGLVFEQYF. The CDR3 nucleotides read TGTGCCAGCAGCCCCGGACTAGTTTTCGAGCAGTACTTC.